These 32 T cell receptor beta chains share one sample of origin, sequenced in a study of blood T cell repertoires in COVID-19. Here immunoSEQ multiplex PCR was the method, and the copy in TCRdb shows in-frame clones only, minus some. Of over 250,000 clones in the sample, under 90% are singletons; the top ten hold around 3.9%. Sequencing used PBMCs or T cells enriched from blood (not recorded which). The receptors shown here come from a man aged 25-45 years with acute COVID-19.

This rearrangement joins TRBV15 to TRBJ1-5; D is ambiguous. Per germline, CDR1 LNHNV and CDR2 YYDKDF (reference sequence). Between the trimmed V and J ends, which lost 5 bases and 4 bases, there was a span of 9 bases. This CDR3 spans 13 amino acids. The chain's CDR3 is CATSVRGNQPQHF. The CDR3 nucleotides read TGTGCCACCAGCGTGCGGGGAAATCAGCCCCAGCATTTT.

The chain has TRBV20-1 and TRBJ1-5; perhaps TRBD1 as D (5 bases). Trimming stripped 3 bases from V and 5 bases from J, with 11 bases between. Germline CDR1 reads DFQATT; CDR2 reads SNEGSKA (reference sequence). CDR3 length: 13 residues. The DNA for the CDR3 is TGCAGTGCTAGTCAGGGAGGCGATCAGCCCCAGCATTTT. Its protein product is CSASQGGDQPQHF.

The genes are TRBV10-3 and TRBJ2-7; D unresolved. This CDR3 is 12 amino acids long. CDR1 and CDR2 from the germline V gene are ENHRY and SYGVKD. With 6 bases removed from V and 7 bases from J, the gap between germline ends came to 13 bases. The DNA of the CDR3 is TGTGCCATCAGGACCCCCCCAGGAGAGCAGTACGTC. Translated, it gives CAIRTPPGEQYV.

This clone was seen once. The chain carries TRBV9 and TRBJ1-6, with 9 bases identical to TRBD1. Losses at the gene ends were 2 bases for V and 7 bases for J; bases not matched to a gene: 7. The V gene's germline CDR1 is SGDLS and CDR2 YYNGEE. The CDR3 runs 16 residues. CDR3 loop: CASSVTGTGLNSPLHF. The DNA for the CDR3 is TGTGCCAGCAGCGTCACCGGGACAGGGCTCAATTCACCCCTCCACTTT.

The CDR3 DNA reads TGTGCCAGCAGCGAGAGCAAAAACACTGAAGCTTTCTTT. Protein sequence: CASSESKNTEAFF. This rearrangement joins TRBV28 to TRBJ1-1; D unclear. The CDR3 is made up of 13 amino acids. V was clipped by 6 bases and J by 2 bases, with 10 bases between them. Germline V gene data show CDR1 as MDHEN and CDR2 as SYDVKM.

The chain recombines TRBV15 with TRBJ2-1, with 16 bases lining up with TRBD2. The germline V gene has CDR1 LNHNV and CDR2 YYDKDF (reference sequence). There are 17 residues in the CDR3. J gave up 8 bases and V 3 bases, and 7 bases lay outside the gene matches. Written as DNA, the CDR3 is TGTGCCACCAGCAGGGGACTAGCGGGGGGGCTTTCCCATGAGCAGTTCTTC. Translated: CATSRGLAGGLSHEQFF.

This clone was counted a few times. V and J are TRBV7-9 and TRBJ2-2; 7 bases are a match to TRBD2. The ends lost 2 bases at V and 6 bases at J; junction bases unmatched: 6. CDR1 is SEHNR, CDR2 FQNEAQ, per germline (reference sequence). The CDR3 loop spans 15 amino acids. CDR3 DNA sequence: TGTGCCAGCAGCTTACCAGCGGGGACGGCCGGGGAGCTGTTTTTT. Its translation is CASSLPAGTAGELFF.

The chain uses TRBV5-5 and TRBJ1-1; a possible D gene is TRBD1 (5 bases). The V end lost 0 bases, the J end lost 5 bases, and 8 bases lay between the germline ends. The CDR3 contains 13 residues. Germline values: CDR1 SGHKS, CDR2 YYEKEE (reference sequence). CDR3 sequence reads: CASSLDQGTEAFF. In nucleotides, the CDR3 is TGTGCCAGCAGCTTGGACCAGGGTACTGAAGCTTTCTTT.

The chain is built from TRBV15 and TRBJ1-4, with TRBD1 as a possible D gene (6 bases). Germline-derived CDR1 and CDR2 are LNHNV and YYDKDF (reference sequence). Trimming pared 5 bases from V and 0 bases from J, leaving 16 bases between. The CDR3 covers 17 residues. The CDR3 reads CATSRRRTGTTNEKLFF. Here the CDR3 DNA reads TGTGCCACCAGCCGAAGACGAACAGGGACAACTAATGAAAAACTGTTTTTT.

Of note for this clone: The sample carries other DNA sequences with the same CDR3. The chain employs TRBV11-3 and TRBJ2-1; D is uncertain. Germline V gene sequence: CDR1 SGHNT, CDR2 YENEEA. The CDR3 has 15 amino acids. Trimming cost V 3 bases and J 0 bases, with 9 bases left between them. DNA of the CDR3: TGTGCCAGCAGCTTTCGCGGCAGCTCCTACAATGAGCAGTTCTTC. Translated, it gives CASSFRGSSYNEQFF.

The CDR3 loop reads CASSPRDLNTGELFF. The CDR3 bases are TGTGCCAGCAGCCCTCGGGACTTGAACACCGGGGAGCTGTTTTTT. The chain has TRBV9 and TRBJ2-2, with D perhaps matching TRBD2 (6 bases). The germline V gene has CDR1 SGDLS and CDR2 YYNGEE. The CDR3 consists of 15 residues. The ends were cut back, 4 bases at V and 1 base at J, with 11 bases in the middle.

V usage is TRBV9 and J usage is TRBJ2-3; a possible D gene is TRBD2 (6 bases). There are 15 residues in the CDR3. V lost 3 bases, J lost 1 base, and 12 bases lay in between. From germline, CDR1 is SGDLS and CDR2 YYNGEE. CDR3 in amino acids: CASSDVGGGTDTQYF. The CDR3 DNA follows: TGTGCCAGCAGCGATGTGGGCGGGGGCACAGATACGCAGTATTTT.

The chain recombines TRBV11-2 with TRBJ1-5, with D hard to call. This CDR3 is 14 amino acids long. V lost 3 bases and J 1 base, leaving 7 bases between the germline ends. Per germline, CDR1 SGHAT and CDR2 FQNNGV. CDR3 DNA: TGTGCCAGCAGCTTGATGGCAAGCAATCAGCCCCAGCATTTT. This encodes CASSLMASNQPQHF.

The J gene is TRBJ2-7, the V gene TRBV15, with D tentatively TRBD2 (5 bases). Germline lookup yields CDR1 LNHNV and CDR2 YYDKDF (reference sequence). The germline V and J ends were trimmed by 1 base and 3 bases, with 7 bases remaining between them. The CDR3 is 13 residues long. CDR3 nucleotides: TGTGCCACCAGCAGAGCCGGGATCTACGAGCAGTACGTC. Translated: CATSRAGIYEQYV.

The genes are TRBV18 and TRBJ1-4; D unresolved. Trimming took 3 bases from V and 6 from J, leaving 8 bases between them. The length of the CDR3 is 13 residues. Germline-derived CDR1 and CDR2 are KGHSH and LQKENI. As DNA, the CDR3 is TGTGCCAGCTCACCTAATCCGTATGAAAAACTGTTTTTT. Its translation is CASSPNPYEKLFF.

The rearrangement joins TRBV7-9 to TRBJ1-2; 7 positions agree with TRBD1. Trimming removed 3 bases from V and 3 bases from J; junction bases left unmatched: 10. The CDR3 length is 16 residues. Per germline, CDR1 SEHNR and CDR2 FQNEAQ (reference sequence). CDR3 residues: CASSLPEGALDYGYTF. The CDR3 DNA is TGTGCCAGCAGCTTGCCTGAGGGGGCGCTTGACTATGGCTACACCTTC.

This clone is a singleton in its sample. The chain couples TRBV6-2 or TRBV6-3 to TRBJ2-5; tentative D call: TRBD2 (6 bases). Germline V gene lookup returns CDR1 MNHEY and CDR2 SVGEGT. Trimming took 0 bases from V and 1 from J, leaving 6 bases between them. CDR3 length equals 14 residues. Written as DNA, the CDR3 is TGTGCCAGCAGTTACTCGGGGGGCCAAGAGACCCAGTACTTC. This codes for CASSYSGGQETQYF.

The J gene is TRBJ2-7, the V gene TRBV19; D is possibly TRBD2 (6 bases). The CDR3 consists of 16 residues. Trimming took 5 bases from V and 4 from J, leaving 21 bases between them. Looked up from germline, CDR1 is LNHDA and CDR2 is SQIVND (reference sequence). CDR3 DNA: TGTGCCAGTAGTGCCTGGGGAGGAGTTAGATTATACGAGCAGTACGTC. It encodes CASSAWGGVRLYEQYV.

For this clone: Other DNA sequences in the same sample also yield this CDR3. The genes are TRBV19 and TRBJ2-2; weak D call: TRBD2 (5 bases). The germline CDR1 and CDR2 sequences are LNHDA and SQIVND (reference sequence). Between the trimmed V and J ends, which lost 1 base and 2 bases, there was a span of 5 bases. This CDR3 comprises 14 residues. CDR3 nucleotide sequence: TGTGCCAGTAGTATAGGACTAAACACCGGGGAGCTGTTTTTT. As protein: CASSIGLNTGELFF.

J is TRBJ1-1 and V is TRBV27, with 7 bases identical to TRBD1. Trimming removed 5 bases from V and 5 bases from J; junction bases left unmatched: 8. CDR1 and CDR2 from the germline V gene are MNHEY and SMNVEV (reference sequence). The CDR3 contains 14 residues. The CDR3 loop is CASSPYSGGTEAFF. The CDR3 DNA reads as TGTGCCAGCAGTCCATACTCAGGGGGAACTGAAGCTTTCTTT.

The chain uses TRBV21-1 and TRBJ1-2. TRBV21-1 is marked as a pseudogene. The CDR3 is made up of 15 amino acids. CDR3 sequence: CASSKGGDWCCGYTF. The CDR3 coding sequence is TGTGCCAGCAGCAAAGGGGGGGATTGGTGCTGTGGCTACACCTTC.

J is TRBJ2-1 and V is TRBV25-1, with TRBD2 matching over 9 bases. CDR1 MGHDK and CDR2 SYGVNS come from the germline V gene. The CDR3 is 17 amino acids. The V and J ends lost 2 bases and 8 bases, in that order; junction bases with no gene match: 13. The CDR3 is CASSEGLAGTSRDEQFF. CDR3 nucleotides: TGTGCCAGCAGTGAAGGCCTAGCGGGGACCTCTCGGGATGAGCAGTTCTTC.

The CDR3 sequence: CASSSAGRYNEQFF. The CDR3 region has the DNA TGTGCCAGCAGCTCGGCGGGTCGTTACAATGAGCAGTTCTTC. The V and J genes are TRBV5-4 and TRBJ2-1, with D possibly matching TRBD2 (5 bases). Between the trimmed V and J ends, which lost 3 bases and 4 bases, there was a span of 11 bases. Germline V gene data show CDR1 as SGHNT and CDR2 as YYREEE (reference sequence). CDR3 length equals 14 residues.

The chain combines TRBV3-1 (or the pseudogene TRBV3-2) with TRBJ1-6; 7 nucleotides match TRBD1. The germline V gene has CDR1 LGHDT and CDR2 YNNKEL (reference sequence). This CDR3 comprises 16 residues. The V gene end was trimmed by 1 base and the J gene end by 10 bases; junction bases not matched to a gene: 10. This CDR3 reads CASSQATGFNSSPLHF. For the CDR3, the DNA is TGTGCCAGCAGCCAAGCGACAGGGTTCAACTCATCACCCCTCCACTTT.

The J gene is TRBJ2-3, the V gene TRBV29-1, with 11 bases aligning to TRBD2. The CDR3 has 13 amino acids. Germline loops: CDR1 SQVTM, CDR2 ANQGSEA. The CDR3 DNA reads TGCAGAATAGCGGGAGGGCCGACAGATACGCAGTATTTT. This encodes CRIAGGPTDTQYF.

This clone occurred a few times. V gene TRBV6-1 combines with J gene TRBJ1-5; D not resolved. The CDR3 totals 14 residues. V was pared by 0 bases and J by 6 bases, with 9 bases between. The germline CDR1 and CDR2 sequences are MNHNS and SASEGT. The CDR3 loop reads CASSEALGGQPQHF. CDR3 nucleotide sequence: TGTGCCAGCAGTGAAGCCCTTGGCGGTCAGCCCCAGCATTTT.

V and J are TRBV5-5 and TRBJ2-1, with TRBD2 matching 10 bases. The CDR3 is 16 residues long. After removal of 6 bases from V and 3 bases from J, the junction contained 9 bases not matched to a gene. Germline lookup yields CDR1 SGHKS and CDR2 YYEKEE (reference sequence). The CDR3 protein is CASTLPGLAIYNEQFF. In DNA, the CDR3 is TGTGCCAGCACCCTTCCGGGACTAGCGATCTACAATGAGCAGTTCTTC.

Notes on this clone: The junction departs from the called germline gene at one end, perhaps through a read error. The chain combines TRBV5-1 with TRBJ1-1, with D unclear. The CDR3 has 15 residues. Germline-derived CDR1 and CDR2 are SGHRS and YFSETQ. The CDR3 nucleotides are TGTGCCAGCAGCCCGCCTATGGACTCAGACACTGAAGCTTTCTTT. This sequence encodes CASSPPMDSDTEAFF.

The CDR3 region has the DNA TGTGCCAGCAGCTTAATAGGGAAGGGGGCCCTGTTCTTC. This sequence encodes CASSLIGKGALFF. V gene TRBV7-9 combines with J gene TRBJ2-1; 7 bases line up with TRBD1. Germline lookup yields CDR1 SEHNR and CDR2 FQNEAQ (reference sequence). V gave up 2 bases and J gave up 15 bases; unmatched junction bases: 10. This CDR3 region has 13 residues.

This sequence joins TRBV27 and TRBJ1-6, with D maybe TRBD1 (6 bases). Between the trimmed V and J ends, which lost 3 bases and 8 bases, there was a span of 14 bases. In germline, CDR1 is MNHEY, CDR2 SMNVEV (reference sequence). CDR3 length: 15 residues. The CDR3 DNA reads TGTGCCAGCAGTTTTCGGCCCAGGGGAGATTCACCCCTCCACTTT. Encoded protein: CASSFRPRGDSPLHF.

V gene TRBV5-6 combines with J gene TRBJ2-7; 12 bases map to TRBD2. The CDR3 is 16 amino acids. Trimming cost V 4 bases and J 8 bases; bases outside gene matches: 13. CDR1 is SGHDT and CDR2 is YYEEEE in the germline V gene. DNA for the CDR3: TGTGCCAGCAGCCCGAAACTAGCGGGAGGCCCCTTTCAGCAGTACGTC. Amino acids: CASSPKLAGGPFQQYV.

The chain employs TRBV11-3 and TRBJ1-2; weak D call: TRBD1 (6 bases). Trimming took 0 bases from V and 4 from J, leaving 6 bases between them. CDR1 is SGHNT, CDR2 YENEEA, per germline. CDR3 size: 13 residues. Here the CDR3 reads CASSLEGGYGYTF. The DNA for the CDR3 is TGTGCCAGCAGCTTAGAAGGGGGCTATGGCTACACCTTC. Drawing the rest from reference TRBV11-3 and TRBJ1-2, the complete variable domain is EAGVVQSPRYKIIEKKQPVAFWCNPISGHNTLYWYLQNLGQGPELLIRYENEEAVDDSQLPKDRFSAERLKGVDSTLKIQPAELGDSAVYLCASSLEGGYGYTFGSGTRLTVV.